Presented here are 27 T cell receptor beta chains from one specimen sequenced in a study of blood T cell repertoires in COVID-19 (dated by TCRdb to 2018 to 2021). Library preparation used the immunoSEQ multiplex PCR assay. TCRdb took this table from immuneACCESS and kept in-frame rearrangements with V and J called. Such tables lack part of the clones; where checked against another copy, unresolved V genes explain under half of the gap, and the rest is unexplained. The sample data list 35,000 to 40,000 clones, and less than 90% of these were observed just once. The ten largest clones add up to approximately 1.6% of the sample. Sequences were obtained from peripheral blood. Receptors originate from a man aged 60 to 69 with COVID-19, enrolled during active disease.

In its sample, this clone was seen once. CDR3 in amino acids: CASSVRSLAGQTNEKLFF. The CDR3 coding sequence is TGTGCCAGCTCAGTACGTTCGTTGGCGGGGCAAACTAATGAAAAACTGTTTTTT. This sequence joins TRBV18 and TRBJ1-4, with D tentatively TRBD1 (5 bases). The CDR3 runs 18 residues. Germline loops: CDR1 KGHSH, CDR2 LQKENI. Between the trimmed V and J ends, which lost 5 bases and 1 base, there was a span of 20 bases.

The chain employs TRBV7-2 and TRBJ1-2, with 7 bases matching TRBD1. Germline CDR1 is SGHTA and CDR2 is FQGNSA. V gave up 5 bases and J gave up 8 bases; unmatched junction bases: 8. The CDR3 is 13 amino acids. The CDR3 DNA reads TGTGCCAGCAGCACAACAGGGGTCTGGGGCTACACCTTC. Its translation: CASSTTGVWGYTF. Full variable domain (rest looked up from reference TRBV7-2 and TRBJ1-2): GAGVSQSPSNKVTEKGKDVELRCDPISGHTALYWYRQSLGQGLEFLIYFQGNSAPDKSGLPSDRFSAERTGGSVSTLTIQRTQQEDSAVYLCASSTTGVWGYTFGSGTRLTVV.

The chain employs TRBV19 and TRBJ2-1; D unclear. The CDR3 length is 12 residues. V lost 5 bases, J lost 6 bases, and 8 bases lay in between. Germline-derived CDR1 and CDR2 are LNHDA and SQIVND (reference sequence). This CDR3 is CASSVRVNEQFF. The CDR3 nucleotides read TGTGCCAGTAGTGTTCGGGTCAATGAGCAGTTCTTC.

This chain joins TRBV6-5 and TRBJ1-6; possibly TRBD1 for D (5 bases). The germline V gene encodes CDR1 MNHEY and CDR2 SVGAGI. V lost 6 bases and J lost 6, with 6 bases in between. This CDR3 contains 12 residues. The CDR3, as DNA: TGTGCCAGCAGAAGGGGTAATTCACCCCTCCACTTT. Translated, it gives CASRRGNSPLHF.

The V gene is TRBV29-1, the J gene TRBJ1-6; D remains ambiguous. Germline CDR1 is SQVTM and CDR2 is ANQGSEA. V gave up 4 bases and J gave up 11 bases, with 15 bases separating them. The CDR3 sequence is 13 residues long. The CDR3 DNA follows: TGCAGCGTTGGGAGGGCCTTCGGTGCACCCCTCCACTTT. Translation gives CSVGRAFGAPLHF. Supplemented by reference TRBV29-1 and TRBJ1-6, the full variable domain reads SAVISQKPSRDICQRGTSLTIQCQVDSQVTMMFWYRQQPGQSLTLIATANQGSEATYESGFVIDKFPISRPNLTFSTLTVSNMSPEDSSIYLCSVGRAFGAPLHFGNGTRLTVT.

The genes are TRBV30 and TRBJ1-1, with 7 bases lining up with TRBD1. Trimming removed 0 bases from V and 4 bases from J; junction bases left unmatched: 8. The CDR3 totals 15 residues. CDR1 GTSNPN and CDR2 SVGIG come from the germline V gene (reference sequence). CDR3 amino acids: CAWSVGTVRVTEAFF. DNA of the CDR3: TGTGCCTGGAGTGTTGGGACAGTACGAGTCACTGAAGCTTTCTTT.

The rearrangement uses TRBV19 and TRBJ1-2; 10 nucleotides agree with TRBD1. V lost 5 bases, J lost 2 bases, and 2 bases stayed unmatched. CDR1 is LNHDA, CDR2 SQIVND, per germline (reference sequence). The CDR3 runs 14 residues. CDR3 loop: CASSRDRGNYGYTF. The CDR3 DNA follows: TGTGCCAGTAGTCGGGACAGGGGAAACTATGGCTACACCTTC.

The chain recombines TRBV6-5 with TRBJ2-3, with D hard to call. Trimming cost V 7 bases and J 4 bases, with 9 bases left between them. The germline V gene encodes CDR1 MNHEY and CDR2 SVGAGI. The CDR3 has 12 amino acids. CDR3 DNA sequence: TGTGCCAGCAATCCGAGTGCAGATACGCAGTATTTT. Its protein product is CASNPSADTQYF.

The CDR3 sequence is CASSQDPPAGLAGVSTGELFF. Here the CDR3 DNA reads TGCGCCAGCAGCCAAGATCCCCCCGCCGGACTAGCGGGAGTCTCCACCGGGGAGCTGTTTTTT. The V and J genes are TRBV4-1 and TRBJ2-2; TRBD2 matches at 13 bases. The V segment lost 0 bases and the J segment 4 bases; nucleotides outside the gene matches: 14. The CDR3 runs 21 residues. Germline lookup yields CDR1 MGHRA and CDR2 YSYEKL.

This clone was found a few times. This chain uses TRBV6-6 with TRBJ1-6; 7 bases line up with TRBD1. Germline V gene sequence: CDR1 MNHNY, CDR2 SVGAGI (reference sequence). CDR3 length: 15 residues. Trimming at V came to 7 bases and at J to 5 bases, leaving 8 bases not matched to a gene. The CDR3 loop reads CASTMQGGHNSPLHF. The CDR3 DNA reads as TGTGCCAGCACCATGCAGGGGGGCCATAATTCACCCCTCCACTTT.

The chain combines TRBV4-2 with TRBJ1-5; no clear D gene. Germline CDR1 reads LGHNA; CDR2 reads YNFKEQ. V shed 4 bases and J shed 2 bases, with 6 bases lying between them. This CDR3 has 13 residues. CDR3 residues: CASSRGGNQPQHF. The CDR3 DNA is TGTGCCAGCAGCCGGGGAGGCAATCAGCCCCAGCATTTT.

The chain uses TRBV9 and TRBJ1-4, with TRBD1 matching 11 bases. V gave up 4 bases and J gave up 6 bases; unmatched junction bases: 8. The CDR3 length is 16 residues. CDR1 and CDR2 from the germline V gene are SGDLS and YYNGEE. CDR3 amino acids: CASSLGQGAGDEKLFF. CDR3 bases: TGTGCCAGCAGCCTCGGACAGGGGGCGGGAGATGAAAAACTGTTTTTT.

This clone was observed a single time. The CDR3 protein is CASSELAGSYNEQFF. The CDR3 DNA reads as TGTGCCAGCAGTGAACTAGCGGGCTCCTACAATGAGCAGTTCTTC. The V and J genes are TRBV6-1 and TRBJ2-1; TRBD2 matches 8 bases. Per germline, CDR1 MNHNS and CDR2 SASEGT. V shed 2 bases and J 0 bases; nucleotides not matched to a gene: 0. The CDR3 is 15 amino acids.

This chain links TRBV4-3 with TRBJ1-2; tentative D call: TRBD1 (6 bases). V dropped 2 bases and J dropped 7 bases, with 17 bases sitting between them. CDR3 length equals 15 residues. Germline CDR1 and CDR2: LGHNA and YSLEER. In nucleotides, the CDR3 is TGCGCCAGCAGCCAAAGCAACAGGGACATGGGTGGCTACACCTTC. Amino acids: CASSQSNRDMGGYTF.

The chain is built from TRBV9 and TRBJ2-3; D possibly corresponds to TRBD2 (7 bases). From germline, CDR1 is SGDLS and CDR2 YYNGEE. This CDR3 comprises 15 residues. V lost 2 bases and J 5 bases, leaving 15 bases between the germline ends. Here the CDR3 reads CASSVGDTGGDTQYF. The DNA for the CDR3 is TGTGCCAGCAGCGTTGGGGACACGGGAGGAGATACGCAGTATTTT.

The chain uses TRBV3-1 (or the pseudogene TRBV3-2) and TRBJ2-1; 7 bases fit TRBD2. The CDR3 extends over 16 amino acids. Per germline, CDR1 LGHDT and CDR2 YNNKEL (reference sequence). Trimming cost V 0 bases and J 2 bases; bases outside gene matches: 4. The CDR3 DNA is TGTGCCAGCAGCCAAGAAGCGGGATACGCCTACAATGAGCAGTTCTTC. Protein sequence: CASSQEAGYAYNEQFF.

The rearrangement joins TRBV7-9 to TRBJ2-5; 7 nucleotides align to TRBD1. Germline values: CDR1 SEHNR, CDR2 FQNEAQ (reference sequence). This CDR3 has 13 amino acids. Trimming cost V 3 bases and J 4 bases; bases outside gene matches: 2. In DNA form, the CDR3 reads TGTGCCAGCAGCTTGACAGGGCCAGAGACCCAGTACTTC. Translating gives CASSLTGPETQYF.

The J gene is TRBJ1-1, the V gene TRBV3-1 (or the pseudogene TRBV3-2); D perhaps matches TRBD1 (6 bases). CDR3 size: 14 residues. The ends were cut back, 1 base at V and 4 bases at J, with 10 bases in the middle. CDR1 and CDR2 (germline): LGHDT, YNNKEL (reference sequence). The CDR3 here is CASSQAGVVTEAFF. The CDR3, as DNA: TGTGCCAGCAGCCAAGCAGGGGTGGTCACTGAAGCTTTCTTT.

This chain uses TRBV9 with TRBJ1-1; 11 bases line up with TRBD1. Germline V gives CDR1 SGDLS, CDR2 YYNGEE. This CDR3 region has 16 residues. The V segment lost 6 bases and the J segment 0 bases; nucleotides outside the gene matches: 7. In nucleotides, the CDR3 is TGTGCCAGCACCGACCCGGGACAGGGGGTGAACACTGAAGCTTTCTTT. Amino acid sequence: CASTDPGQGVNTEAFF.

The chain recombines TRBV3-1 (or the pseudogene TRBV3-2) with TRBJ1-1; D is undetermined. This CDR3 spans 13 amino acids. V was pared by 1 base and J by 7 bases, with 10 bases between. The germline V gene encodes CDR1 LGHDT and CDR2 YNNKEL (reference sequence). CDR3 sequence: CASSQGIFSEAFF. The CDR3 DNA sequence: TGTGCCAGCAGCCAAGGAATCTTTAGTGAAGCTTTCTTT.

In its sample, this clone was seen once. The chain combines TRBV18 with TRBJ2-2, with D perhaps matching TRBD2 (5 bases). Trimming cost V 4 bases and J 4 bases, with 10 bases left between them. The CDR3 has 14 amino acids. Germline assignment: CDR1 KGHSH and CDR2 LQKENI. CDR3 amino acids: CASSLGIRTGELFF. The CDR3 nucleotides are TGTGCCAGCTCACTCGGGATTCGCACCGGGGAGCTGTTTTTT.

The rearrangement uses TRBV5-4 and TRBJ2-5; 7 nucleotides match TRBD2. This CDR3 is built from 16 residues. After removal of 4 bases from V and 4 bases from J, the junction contained 13 bases not matched to a gene. Germline lookup yields CDR1 SGHNT and CDR2 YYREEE (reference sequence). The CDR3 reads CASSGAGLWTGETQYF. As DNA, the CDR3 is TGTGCCAGCAGCGGAGCGGGACTATGGACGGGAGAGACCCAGTACTTC.

V gene TRBV5-1 combines with J gene TRBJ1-1, with D possibly matching TRBD1 (6 bases). Germline CDR1 and CDR2: SGHRS and YFSETQ. CDR3 length: 16 amino acids. Trimming stripped 4 bases from V and 2 bases from J, with 18 bases between. The CDR3 region is CASSQAPSGVNTEAFF. CDR3 DNA: TGCGCCAGCAGCCAGGCACCCTCAGGGGTAAACACTGAAGCTTTCTTT.

This sequence joins TRBV7-2 and TRBJ1-2, with TRBD1 identical over 7 bases. V was pared by 5 bases and J by 0 bases, with 3 bases of the junction left unmatched. CDR1 is SGHTA and CDR2 is FQGNSA in the germline V gene. This CDR3 is 14 amino acids long. The CDR3 region is CASSRDSSNYGYTF. The CDR3 bases are TGTGCCAGCAGCCGGGACAGTTCTAACTATGGCTACACCTTC.

The chain joins TRBV12-3 or TRBV12-4 to TRBJ1-1, with TRBD1 as a possible D gene (5 bases). This CDR3 has 13 residues. Trimming took 5 bases from V and 1 from J, leaving 8 bases between them. The CDR3 DNA reads as TGTGCCAGCAGTCGTACAGGGAACACTGAAGCTTTCTTT. This translates into CASSRTGNTEAFF.

The chain uses TRBV27 and TRBJ2-1; a possible D gene is TRBD1 (5 bases). The germline CDR1 and CDR2 sequences are MNHEY and SMNVEV (reference sequence). V gave up 2 bases and J gave up 6 bases, with 17 bases separating them. The CDR3 runs 16 residues. The CDR3 coding sequence is TGTGCCAGCAGTTTACTAAGGGGCCTAAATGGCAATGAGCAGTTCTTC. Protein sequence: CASSLLRGLNGNEQFF.

J is TRBJ2-3 and V is TRBV7-8, with a possible D match to TRBD2 (6 bases). The ends were cut back, 0 bases at V and 2 bases at J, with 12 bases in the middle. The length of the CDR3 is 16 residues. CDR1 and CDR2 (germline): SGHVS, FQNEAQ. CDR3 bases: TGTGCCAGCAGCTTAGCGCCAGCGGGCTTCACAGATACGCAGTATTTT. Its protein product is CASSLAPAGFTDTQYF.